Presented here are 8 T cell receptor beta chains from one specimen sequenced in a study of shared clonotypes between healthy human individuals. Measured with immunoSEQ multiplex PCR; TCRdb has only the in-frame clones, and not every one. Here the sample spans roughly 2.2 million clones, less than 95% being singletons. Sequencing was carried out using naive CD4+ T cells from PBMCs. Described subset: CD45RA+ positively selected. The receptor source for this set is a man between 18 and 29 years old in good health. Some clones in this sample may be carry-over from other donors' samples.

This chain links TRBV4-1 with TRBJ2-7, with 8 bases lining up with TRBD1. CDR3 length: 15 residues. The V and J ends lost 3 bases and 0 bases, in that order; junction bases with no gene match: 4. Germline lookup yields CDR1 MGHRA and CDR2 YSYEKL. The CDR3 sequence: CASSHGQGSSYEQYF. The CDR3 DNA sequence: TGCGCCAGCAGCCACGGACAGGGCTCCTCCTACGAGCAGTACTTC.

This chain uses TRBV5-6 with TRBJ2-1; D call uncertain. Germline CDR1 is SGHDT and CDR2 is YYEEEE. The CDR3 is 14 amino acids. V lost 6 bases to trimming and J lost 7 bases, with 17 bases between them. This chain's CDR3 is CASKSASSSNEQFF. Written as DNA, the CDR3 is TGTGCCAGCAAATCCGCTAGTTCTAGTAATGAGCAGTTCTTC.

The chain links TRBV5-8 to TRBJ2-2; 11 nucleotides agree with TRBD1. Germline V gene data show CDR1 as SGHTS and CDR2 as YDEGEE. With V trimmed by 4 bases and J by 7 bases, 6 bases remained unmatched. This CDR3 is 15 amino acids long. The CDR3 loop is CASSPRTGGGGELFF. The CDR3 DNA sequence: TGTGCCAGCAGCCCGCGGACAGGGGGCGGCGGGGAGCTGTTTTTT.

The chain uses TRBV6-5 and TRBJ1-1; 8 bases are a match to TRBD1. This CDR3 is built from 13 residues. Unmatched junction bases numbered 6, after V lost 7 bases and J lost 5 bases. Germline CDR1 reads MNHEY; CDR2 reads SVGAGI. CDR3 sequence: CASTDRGRTEAFF. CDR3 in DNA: TGTGCCAGCACCGACAGGGGTCGGACTGAAGCTTTCTTT.

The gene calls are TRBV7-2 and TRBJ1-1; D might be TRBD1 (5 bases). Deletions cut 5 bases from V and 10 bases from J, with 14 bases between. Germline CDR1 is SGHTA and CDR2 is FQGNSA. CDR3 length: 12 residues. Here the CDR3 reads CASSQPGGIAFF. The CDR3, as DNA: TGTGCCAGCAGCCAACCGGGGGGAATAGCTTTCTTT.

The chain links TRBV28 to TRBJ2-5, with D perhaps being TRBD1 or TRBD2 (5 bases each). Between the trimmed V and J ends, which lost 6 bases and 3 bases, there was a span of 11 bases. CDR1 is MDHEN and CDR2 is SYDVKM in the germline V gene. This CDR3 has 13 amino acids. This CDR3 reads CASSHRGEETQYF. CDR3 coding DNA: TGTGCCAGCAGCCACCGAGGGGAAGAGACCCAGTACTTC.

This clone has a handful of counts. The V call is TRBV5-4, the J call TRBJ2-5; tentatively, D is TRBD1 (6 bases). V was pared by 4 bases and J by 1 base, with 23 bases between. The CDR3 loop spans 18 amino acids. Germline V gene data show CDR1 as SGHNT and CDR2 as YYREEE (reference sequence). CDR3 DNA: TGTGCCAGCAGCCCCCTGGACATCGGCAGGGGCCCCCAAGAGACCCAGTACTTC. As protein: CASSPLDIGRGPQETQYF.

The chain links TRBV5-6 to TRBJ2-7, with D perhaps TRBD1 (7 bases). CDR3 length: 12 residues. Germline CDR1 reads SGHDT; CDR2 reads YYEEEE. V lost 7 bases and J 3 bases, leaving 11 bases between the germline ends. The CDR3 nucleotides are TGTGCCAGCGGAGGGACAGACTACGAGCAGTACTTC. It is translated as CASGGTDYEQYF.